This record concerns one T cell receptor beta chain sequence. Its antigen remains unknown. This sample was taken from a study of T cell responses to AZD1222 COVID-19 vaccine. Study conclusions and caveats: Nearly half of spike-specific TCRs reportedly target unmutated variant regions.

The protocol was immunoSEQ multiplex PCR, while the TCRdb copy is restricted to in-frame clones and leaves out a portion. Here the sample spans some 100,000 clones, about 88% being singletons. The V and J ends lost 2 bases and 6 bases respectively, with 10 bases between them. In germline, CDR1 is WNHNN, CDR2 SYGVQD (reference sequence). The CDR3 is made up of 13 amino acids. The TCR originated in an adult in good health. The sequencing here drew on peripheral blood, taken on day 0 of AZD1222 vaccination. V usage is TRBV10-1 and J usage is TRBJ1-1; D call uncertain. The CDR3 region is CASSEGMPAEAFF. The CDR3 DNA is TGCGCCAGCAGTGAGGGGATGCCCGCTGAAGCTTTCTTT.